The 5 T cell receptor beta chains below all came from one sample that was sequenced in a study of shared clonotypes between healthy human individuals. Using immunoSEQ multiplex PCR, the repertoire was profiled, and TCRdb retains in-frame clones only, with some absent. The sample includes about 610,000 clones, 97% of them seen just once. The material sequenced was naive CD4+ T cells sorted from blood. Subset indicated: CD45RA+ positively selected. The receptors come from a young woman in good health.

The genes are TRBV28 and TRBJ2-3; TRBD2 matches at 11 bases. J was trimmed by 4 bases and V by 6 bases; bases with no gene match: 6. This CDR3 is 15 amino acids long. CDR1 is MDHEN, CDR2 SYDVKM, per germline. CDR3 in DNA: TGTGCCAGCAGCTCTACTAGCGGGAGTTCAGATACGCAGTATTTT. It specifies CASSSTSGSSDTQYF.

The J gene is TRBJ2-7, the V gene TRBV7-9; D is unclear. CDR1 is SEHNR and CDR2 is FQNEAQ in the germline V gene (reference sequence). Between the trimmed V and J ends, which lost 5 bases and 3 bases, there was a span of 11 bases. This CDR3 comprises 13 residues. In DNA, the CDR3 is TGTGCCAGCAGCCCATTTGGCCTCTACGAGCAGTACTTC. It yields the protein CASSPFGLYEQYF.

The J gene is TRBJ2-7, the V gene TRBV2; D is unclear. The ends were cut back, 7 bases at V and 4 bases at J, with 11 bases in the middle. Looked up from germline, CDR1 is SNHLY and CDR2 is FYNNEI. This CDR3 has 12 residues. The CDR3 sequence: CASNGPIYEQYF. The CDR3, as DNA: TGTGCCAGCAATGGCCCTATATACGAGCAGTACTTC.

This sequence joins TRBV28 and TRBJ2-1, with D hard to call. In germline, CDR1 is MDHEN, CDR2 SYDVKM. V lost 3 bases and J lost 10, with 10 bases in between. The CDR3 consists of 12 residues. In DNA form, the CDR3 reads TGTGCCAGCAGTTTCCGGGCCCTAGAGCAGTTCTTC. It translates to CASSFRALEQFF.

In DNA, the CDR3 is TGTGCCAGCAGTGAAGTTTGGTCAGAAAAGGAGACCCAGTACTTC. Protein sequence: CASSEVWSEKETQYF. The gene calls are TRBV6-1 and TRBJ2-5; D remains ambiguous. In germline, CDR1 is MNHNS, CDR2 SASEGT. The CDR3 length is 15 residues. Trimming took 1 base from V and 5 from J, leaving 14 bases between them.